Each of the 32 T cell receptor beta chains below was sequenced from the same sample in a study of shared clonotypes between healthy human individuals. The assay was immunoSEQ multiplex PCR, and TCRdb's table has in-frame clones only and misses some. This sample has around 530,000 clones, with around 81% found just once. The specimen sequenced was PBMCs. The receptors shown here come from a woman between 35 and 50 years old in good health. Some clones in this sample may be carry-over from other donors' samples.

The chain has TRBV11-2 and TRBJ2-1; no definite D call. Germline CDR1 SGHAT, CDR2 FQNNGV. Trimming cost V 4 bases and J 3 bases, with 13 bases left between them. The CDR3 consists of 15 residues. DNA for the CDR3: TGTGCCAGCAGCTCCCTTTGGGGAAACTACAATGAGCAGTTCTTC. This translates into CASSSLWGNYNEQFF.

This chain uses TRBV9 with TRBJ2-2; D remains ambiguous. The CDR3 is made up of 13 amino acids. Trimming stripped 0 bases from V and 6 bases from J, with 6 bases between. CDR1 is SGDLS, CDR2 YYNGEE, per germline. CDR3 loop: CASSVDGPGELFF. CDR3 bases: TGTGCCAGCAGCGTAGATGGGCCCGGGGAGCTGTTTTTT.

This clone has just a few counts. The chain joins TRBV29-1 to TRBJ1-2, with TRBD1 matching 7 bases. V shed 7 bases and J 7 bases; nucleotides not matched to a gene: 6. CDR1 and CDR2 (germline): SQVTM, ANQGSEA. The CDR3 runs to 11 residues. The CDR3 DNA reads as TGCAGCGCAGGGGGGAGGAGTGGCTACACCTTC. Translation: CSAGGRSGYTF.

The CDR3 here is CASRTKQGMIAGYTF. The CDR3 DNA follows: TGTGCCAGCAGAACCAAACAGGGGATGATCGCGGGCTACACCTTC. The rearrangement uses TRBV27 and TRBJ1-2; 7 positions match TRBD1. CDR1 and CDR2 from the germline V gene are MNHEY and SMNVEV (reference sequence). V gave up 6 bases and J gave up 8 bases; unmatched junction bases: 15. The CDR3 consists of 15 residues.

The chain combines TRBV7-9 with TRBJ2-1; 12 bases fit TRBD2. The ends lost 5 bases at V and 7 bases at J; junction bases unmatched: 3. Germline loops: CDR1 SEHNR, CDR2 FQNEAQ (reference sequence). This CDR3 contains 14 residues. CDR3 loop: CASSRTSGVNEQFF. CDR3 nucleotides: TGTGCCAGCAGCCGGACTAGCGGGGTTAATGAGCAGTTCTTC. The full variable domain, rest sourced from reference TRBV7-9 and TRBJ2-1, is DTGVSQNPRHKITKRGQNVTFRCDPISEHNRLYWYRQTLGQGPEFLTYFQNEAQLEKSRLLSDRFSAERPKGSFSTLEIQRTEQGDSAMYLCASSRTSGVNEQFFGPGTRLTVL.

The chain recombines TRBV20-1 with TRBJ2-1; TRBD2 aligns across 7 bases. Looked up from germline, CDR1 is DFQATT and CDR2 is SNEGSKA (reference sequence). The length of the CDR3 is 11 residues. V lost 5 bases to trimming and J lost 8 bases; unmatched junction nucleotides: 3. The CDR3 spells CSAGTIHEQFF. The CDR3 DNA is TGCAGTGCTGGGACTATCCATGAGCAGTTCTTC.

This chain connects TRBV7-2 to TRBJ2-3; the match to TRBD2 covers 7 bases. The V gene end was trimmed by 5 bases and the J gene end by 10 bases; junction bases not matched to a gene: 18. Germline loops: CDR1 SGHTA, CDR2 FQGNSA. The CDR3 has 16 amino acids. The CDR3 sequence: CASSVGPPGLQTAQYF. For the CDR3, the DNA is TGTGCCAGCAGCGTCGGGCCACCGGGACTACAAACCGCGCAGTATTTT. The whole variable domain, remainder taken from reference TRBV7-2 and TRBJ2-3, is GAGVSQSPSNKVTEKGKDVELRCDPISGHTALYWYRQSLGQGLEFLIYFQGNSAPDKSGLPSDRFSAERTGGSVSTLTIQRTQQEDSAVYLCASSVGPPGLQTAQYFGPGTRLTVL.

In nucleotides, the CDR3 is TGTGCCAGCAGTGAGTCCAGACTCAAAAACATTCAGTACTTC. This sequence encodes CASSESRLKNIQYF. The chain couples TRBV2 to TRBJ2-4, with unresolved D. The germline CDR1 and CDR2 sequences are SNHLY and FYNNEI. This CDR3 is 14 amino acids long. Trimming removed 3 bases from V and 3 bases from J, with 9 bases in between.

The chain uses TRBV5-8 and TRBJ2-1, with TRBD2 matching 10 bases. CDR3 length: 20 residues. From germline, CDR1 is SGHTS and CDR2 YDEGEE. The junction had 19 bases not matched to a gene; V was cut back by 0 bases and J by 7 bases. The CDR3 bases are TGTGCCAGCAGCTTGGGGGGAGGGGAGGACCCTAGCGGGAGAAGGAATGAGCAGTTCTTC. Translating gives CASSLGGGEDPSGRRNEQFF.

A few counts support this clone. This chain uses TRBV29-1 with TRBJ1-2, with no clear D. Germline V CDR1 and CDR2: SQVTM, ANQGSEA. With 4 bases removed from V and 7 bases from J, the gap between germline ends came to 7 bases. The CDR3 loop spans 10 amino acids. CDR3 coding DNA: TGCAGCGTTGTGGCCAGTGGCTACACCTTC. It specifies CSVVASGYTF.

In this sample, this clone turned up a few times. Since a much larger clone is just one base distant, this may be a read error. The rearrangement links TRBV7-3 to TRBJ1-1; D is possibly TRBD1 (5 bases). CDR1 is SGHTA, CDR2 FQGTGA, per germline. V lost 5 bases and J lost 1, with 8 bases in between. The CDR3 covers 13 residues. As DNA, the CDR3 is TGTGCCAGCAGCCTCGGACAGAACACTGAAGCTTTCTTT. As protein: CASSLGQNTEAFF.

This clone was observed once. This may be a read error: a much more frequent sequence differs by one nucleotide. The chain uses TRBV28 and TRBJ2-1; D gene ambiguous. Germline CDR1 MDHEN, CDR2 SYDVKM. Trimming removed 6 bases from V and 4 bases from J, with 4 bases in between. The CDR3 is 11 residues long. The CDR3 here is CASSSYNEQFF. The DNA of the CDR3 is TGTGCCAGCAGCTCGTACAATGAGCAGTTCTTC.

V usage is TRBV12-5 and J usage is TRBJ1-1; 7 bases map to TRBD1. This CDR3 comprises 16 residues. The V segment lost 3 bases and the J segment 1 base; nucleotides outside the gene matches: 8. Germline V gives CDR1 LGHNT, CDR2 FRNRAP. The CDR3 here is CASGFDSGTANTEAFF. The CDR3 coding sequence is TGTGCTAGTGGTTTTGATTCCGGGACAGCGAACACTGAAGCTTTCTTT.

With regard to this clone: This may be a read error, as it is one base from a much larger clone. Within the sample, other DNA sequences also encode this same CDR3. V is TRBV7-2 and J is TRBJ1-1, with a tentative D call TRBD1 (6 bases). The CDR3 extends over 16 amino acids. From germline, CDR1 is SGHTA and CDR2 FQGNSA. This CDR3 reads CASSPMTRGWDTEAFF. In DNA, the CDR3 is TGCGCCAGCAGCCCCATGACCAGGGGCTGGGACACTGAAGCTTTCTTT.

The rearrangement joins TRBV5-1 to TRBJ2-7; the match to TRBD1 covers 8 bases. The CDR3 length is 14 residues. V dropped 4 bases and J dropped 0; count of bases not matched to a gene: 3. Germline V CDR1 and CDR2: SGHRS, YFSETQ. The CDR3 is CASSATGGSYEQYF. The CDR3 DNA sequence: TGCGCCAGCAGCGCCACAGGGGGCTCCTACGAGCAGTACTTC.

The genes are TRBV7-9 and TRBJ2-1; TRBD2 agrees at 7 bases. Trimming took 3 bases from V and 6 from J; bases not matched to a gene: 5. The CDR3 covers 14 residues. CDR1 is SEHNR, CDR2 FQNEAQ, per germline (reference sequence). CDR3 sequence (DNA): TGTGCCAGCAGCTTCGACGCGGGAGTCAATGAGCAGTTCTTC. This gives the protein CASSFDAGVNEQFF.

J is TRBJ2-1 and V is TRBV9; possibly TRBD2 for D (6 bases). Trimming cost V 0 bases and J 6 bases, with 22 bases left between them. This CDR3 has 18 amino acids. Per the germline V gene, CDR1 is SGDLS and CDR2 is YYNGEE. CDR3 in DNA: TGTGCCAGCAGCGTAGACGGTCTTGGGACTTGGACCACCAATGAGCAGTTCTTC. Translation: CASSVDGLGTWTTNEQFF.

This clone occurred once. The chain has TRBV7-3 and TRBJ2-1, with D perhaps matching TRBD2 (5 bases). Trimming removed 5 bases at V and 5 bases at J, with 19 bases between. The germline V gene has CDR1 SGHTA and CDR2 FQGTGA. The CDR3 is made up of 16 amino acids. The CDR3 sequence: CASSLGVHGGNNEQFF. The CDR3 coding sequence is TGTGCCAGCAGCCTCGGGGTCCACGGCGGAAACAATGAGCAGTTCTTC. The whole variable domain, remainder taken from reference TRBV7-3 and TRBJ2-1, is GAGVSQTPSNKVTEKGKYVELRCDPISGHTALYWYRQSLGQGPEFLIYFQGTGAADDSGLPNDRFFAVRPEGSVSTLKIQRTERGDSAVYLCASSLGVHGGNNEQFFGPGTRLTVL.

This sequence joins TRBV28 and TRBJ1-4; TRBD1 might be the D (6 bases). Trimming removed 5 bases from V and 4 bases from J, with 11 bases in between. The CDR3 runs 14 residues. From germline, CDR1 is MDHEN and CDR2 SYDVKM. For the CDR3, the DNA is TGTGCCAGCAGTCTTCAGGGGAATAATGAAAAACTGTTTTTT. Amino acids: CASSLQGNNEKLFF.

This clone was seen more than once but under ten times. The rearrangement links TRBV15 to TRBJ2-1; D remains ambiguous. There are 11 residues in the CDR3. V dropped 0 bases and J dropped 9 bases, with 3 bases sitting between them. Germline values: CDR1 LNHNV, CDR2 YYDKDF (reference sequence). CDR3 in DNA: TGTGCCACCAGCAGAGATCTTGAGCAGTTCTTC. As protein: CATSRDLEQFF.

On this clone: This probably arose from a read error, given a far larger clone one base away. This sample also contains other DNA sequences that code for the same CDR3. The CDR3 nucleotides read TGTGCCAGCCGGGCGGGGGCCAGCCACAATGAGCAGTTCTTC. Translation: CASRAGASHNEQFF. The chain has TRBV2 and TRBJ2-1; tentative D call: TRBD2 (7 bases). The germline gives CDR1 SNHLY, CDR2 FYNNEI. CDR3 size: 14 residues. V was pared by 8 bases and J by 5 bases, with 16 bases between.

The V call is TRBV29-1, the J call TRBJ1-2; 8 bases are shared with TRBD1. The CDR3 sequence is 12 residues long. Germline V gene lookup returns CDR1 SQVTM and CDR2 ANQGSEA. With 3 bases clipped from V and 11 bases from J, the junction kept 8 bases outside the gene matches. CDR3 nucleotides: TGCAGCGTTGAGCGGCAGGGGGCTTTGTACACCTTC. It translates to CSVERQGALYTF. Full variable domain (outside the CDR3, taken from reference TRBV29-1 and TRBJ1-2): SAVISQKPSRDICQRGTSLTIQCQVDSQVTMMFWYRQQPGQSLTLIATANQGSEATYESGFVIDKFPISRPNLTFSTLTVSNMSPEDSSIYLCSVERQGALYTFGSGTRLTVV.

The gene calls are TRBV5-1 and TRBJ2-1; 8 bases align to TRBD2. Germline CDR1 is SGHRS and CDR2 is YFSETQ. Unmatched junction bases numbered 3, after V lost 6 bases and J lost 7 bases. CDR3 size: 12 residues. This CDR3 reads CASNKRENEQFF. The CDR3 DNA reads TGCGCCAGCAATAAGCGGGAGAATGAGCAGTTCTTC.

J is TRBJ2-1 and V is TRBV28; no clear D gene. This CDR3 is built from 15 residues. Germline V lookup: CDR1 MDHEN, CDR2 SYDVKM. The V and J ends lost 2 bases and 4 bases respectively, with 12 bases between them. CDR3 loop: CASSLGGSNYNEQFF. DNA of the CDR3: TGTGCCAGCAGTTTAGGCGGCAGTAATTACAATGAGCAGTTCTTC.

This sequence joins TRBV19 and TRBJ1-5, with D possibly being TRBD1 (5 bases). CDR1 is LNHDA, CDR2 SQIVND, per germline (reference sequence). CDR3 length: 13 residues. V lost 3 bases and J 6 bases, leaving 9 bases between the germline ends. CDR3 protein: CASSMGVGQPQHF. The CDR3 DNA reads TGTGCCAGTAGTATGGGGGTAGGTCAGCCCCAGCATTTT.

This sequence joins TRBV28 and TRBJ2-7, with TRBD1 as a possible D gene (7 bases). CDR3 length: 14 amino acids. Per the germline V gene, CDR1 is MDHEN and CDR2 is SYDVKM. Trimming took off 5 bases at V and 3 bases at J, with 14 bases between the two ends. In DNA form, the CDR3 reads TGTGCCAGCAGTCCTCAGGGGGGCGTCTACGAGCAGTACTTC. Translating gives CASSPQGGVYEQYF.

As regards this clone: It is likely a read error: a sequence one base away is far more abundant. In the same sample, other DNA sequences code for this CDR3. The chain employs TRBV29-1 and TRBJ1-5; TRBD1 is a possible D gene (5 bases). The length of the CDR3 is 14 residues. Looked up from germline, CDR1 is SQVTM and CDR2 is ANQGSEA. The CDR3 sequence: CSVATDISNQPQHF. Written as DNA, the CDR3 is TGCAGCGTAGCCACGGACATTAGCAATCAACCCCAGCATTTT.

This sequence joins TRBV27 and TRBJ1-6; 7 nucleotides align to TRBD1. After removal of 4 bases from V and 16 bases from J, the junction contained 10 bases not matched to a gene. CDR1 and CDR2 from the germline V gene are MNHEY and SMNVEV (reference sequence). This CDR3 spans 13 amino acids. CDR3 loop: CASSWRDRRVLHF. CDR3 DNA sequence: TGTGCCAGCAGTTGGAGGGACAGAAGGGTACTCCACTTT.

The chain links TRBV5-1 to TRBJ2-2; tentatively, D is TRBD1 (5 bases). V was cut by 1 base and J by 5 bases, with 12 bases left in between. The CDR3 extends over 15 amino acids. Germline V gene lookup returns CDR1 SGHRS and CDR2 YFSETQ. The CDR3 sequence is CASSLFRAVTGELFF. CDR3 sequence (DNA): TGCGCCAGCAGCTTGTTCAGGGCGGTGACCGGGGAGCTGTTTTTT.

This clone was counted at least ten times. The DNA of the CDR3 is TGTGCCAGCAGCCAAGATCCTAGCAGCTCCTACGAGCAGTACTTC. Translated, it gives CASSQDPSSSYEQYF. This chain joins TRBV4-2 and TRBJ2-7; the D gene is possibly TRBD2 (5 bases). V shed 0 bases and J shed 0 bases, with 9 bases lying between them. Germline-derived CDR1 and CDR2 are LGHNA and YNFKEQ. This CDR3 is 15 amino acids long.

V gene TRBV4-3 combines with J gene TRBJ1-4; tentatively, D is TRBD1 (6 bases). V lost 1 base to trimming and J lost 5 bases, with 11 bases between them. The CDR3 sequence is 15 residues long. The germline gives CDR1 LGHNA, CDR2 YSLEER. The CDR3 sequence: CASSQVGRGNEKLFF. For the CDR3, the DNA is TGCGCCAGCAGCCAAGTCGGCAGGGGAAATGAAAAACTGTTTTTT.

This clone appeared a single time. The V and J genes are TRBV11-2 and TRBJ2-1; 8 positions agree with TRBD2. The germline V gene encodes CDR1 SGHAT and CDR2 FQNNGV. Trimming cost V 2 bases and J 2 bases; bases outside gene matches: 8. This CDR3 contains 17 residues. CDR3 in amino acids: CASSLTGLREAYNEQFF. CDR3 nucleotides: TGTGCCAGCAGCTTAACTGGTTTGCGGGAGGCCTACAATGAGCAGTTCTTC.